These 21 T cell receptor beta chains came from one sample sequenced in a study of identical twins' blood T cells. TCRdb reprocessed the 5' RACE reads with MiXCR, giving one entry per CDR3 protein. The sample yields 350,000 to 400,000 distinct CDR3 sequences, 25% to 35% seen once. The sequencing input was PBMCs. Every receptor here comes from a woman aged 18-55 years in good health.

As to this clonotype: This may arise from a read error, as a much more abundant clone is one base away. The chain combines TRBV5-1 with TRBJ2-2, with D possibly TRBD2 on 5 matching bases. The CDR3 contains 14 residues. CDR1 SGHRS and CDR2 YFSETQ come from the germline V gene. The CDR3 DNA reads as TGCGCCAGCAGCTTGGAGCACTCCACCGGGGAGCTGTGTTTT. Translation: CASSLEHSTGELCF.

The CDR3 loop reads CASSPAPGRTDTQYF. The CDR3, as DNA: TGTGCCAGCAGCCCCGCCCCGGGGCGCACAGATACGCAGTATTTT. The gene calls are TRBV7-3 and TRBJ2-3, with D possibly being TRBD1 or TRBD2 (5 bases each). V lost 5 bases and J lost 1, with 13 bases in between. The germline gives CDR1 SGHTA, CDR2 FQGTGA. This CDR3 region has 15 residues.

About this clonotype: A read error may account for a junction end that differs from germline. The chain has TRBV7-9 and TRBJ1-3; tentatively, D is TRBD1 (5 bases). Germline CDR1 and CDR2: SEHNR and FQNEAQ (reference sequence). The CDR3 has 17 amino acids. This CDR3 is CSSSLGTSAGAGNTIYF. CDR3 DNA sequence: TGTTCCAGCAGCTTGGGGACTTCAGCGGGGGCTGGAAACACCATATATTTT.

The table lists this clonotype with a count of one. One base away lies a much larger clone, so this may be a sequencing read error. The chain links TRBV5-1 to TRBJ2-1, with D possibly being TRBD2 (6 bases). CDR3 length: 14 residues. Germline-derived CDR1 and CDR2 are SGHRS and YFSETQ. CDR3 nucleotides: TGCGTCAGCAGCTTGGGAGGCACTTACAATGAGCAGTTCTTC. As protein: CVSSLGGTYNEQFF.

The chain joins TRBV29-1 to TRBJ1-3; 7 bases agree with TRBD1. Germline loops: CDR1 SQVTM, CDR2 ANQGSEA. J gave up 4 bases and V 1 base, and 10 bases lay outside the gene matches. This CDR3 is built from 16 residues. This CDR3 is CSVEGLSQGGGNTIYF. Here the CDR3 DNA reads TGCAGCGTTGAAGGATTATCGCAGGGGGGAGGAAACACCATATATTTT.

This clonotype came up a few times. The chain couples TRBV27 to TRBJ2-5; no clear D. Germline V gene sequence: CDR1 MNHEY, CDR2 SMNVEV (reference sequence). V gave up 5 bases and J gave up 2 bases, with 12 bases separating them. CDR3 length: 14 amino acids. CDR3 region: CASSTRNPQETQYF. The DNA for the CDR3 is TGTGCCAGCAGTACCAGGAACCCGCAAGAGACCCAGTACTTC.

The genes are TRBV27 and TRBJ1-1; a possible D gene is TRBD1 (5 bases). The V and J ends lost 1 base and 1 base respectively, with 7 bases between them. Per germline, CDR1 MNHEY and CDR2 SMNVEV (reference sequence). The CDR3 is 14 amino acids. CDR3 sequence reads: CASSLYQGNTEAFF. DNA for the CDR3: TGTGCCAGCAGTTTATATCAGGGGAACACTGAAGCTTTCTTT.

There are a few counts of this clonotype. The chain joins TRBV7-2 to TRBJ2-3, with D possibly TRBD2 on 6 matching bases. The CDR3 is 15 residues long. The V gene lost 4 bases and the J gene lost 2 bases, with 13 bases spanning the gap. The V gene's germline CDR1 is SGHTA and CDR2 FQGNSA. The CDR3 protein is CASSSRVAVTDTQYF. CDR3 in DNA: TGTGCCAGCAGCTCCAGGGTAGCGGTCACAGATACGCAGTATTTT. The full variable domain, in which reference TRBV7-2 and TRBJ2-3 provide the parts outside the CDR3, is GAGVSQSPSNKVTEKGKDVELRCDPISGHTALYWYRQSLGQGLEFLIYFQGNSAPDKSGLPSDRFSAERTGGSVSTLTIQRTQQEDSAVYLCASSSRVAVTDTQYFGPGTRLTVL.

This clonotype was seen a handful of times. The chain is built from TRBV5-1 and TRBJ2-1; TRBD2 matches at 8 bases. Germline V gene data show CDR1 as SGHRS and CDR2 as YFSETQ. CDR3 size: 14 residues. V trimming: 4 bases; J trimming: 7 bases; junction bases outside the gene matches: 7. The CDR3 here is CASSLPIAGNEQFF. The CDR3, as DNA: TGCGCCAGCAGCCTCCCGATAGCGGGAAATGAGCAGTTCTTC.

This clonotype was found a few times. J is TRBJ1-2 and V is TRBV7-2; no definite D call. The V end lost 7 bases, the J end lost 4 bases, and 13 bases lay between the germline ends. This CDR3 is 13 amino acids long. Germline V CDR1 and CDR2: SGHTA, FQGNSA. This CDR3 is CASTLAHSYGYTF. The CDR3 bases are TGTGCCAGCACCCTGGCCCACAGCTATGGCTACACCTTC.

The genes are TRBV7-9 and TRBJ2-2, with a weak D call TRBD1 (6 bases). Germline V lookup: CDR1 SEHNR, CDR2 FQNEAQ (reference sequence). The CDR3 contains 16 residues. With 4 bases removed from V and 4 bases from J, the gap between germline ends came to 16 bases. CDR3 protein: CASSSFGQRRTGELFF. As DNA, the CDR3 is TGTGCCAGCAGCTCCTTCGGACAGAGACGCACCGGGGAGCTGTTTTTT.

The chain has TRBV24-1 and TRBJ1-4, with D possibly being TRBD1 (5 bases). Trimming shortened V by 3 bases and J by 8 bases, and 12 bases separated the two germline ends. Germline CDR1 reads KGHDR; CDR2 reads SFDVKD. The CDR3 is 14 residues long. The CDR3 DNA follows: TGTGCCACCAGTGATCCCCAGGGCGGCGAAAAACTGTTTTTT. Translating it yields CATSDPQGGEKLFF.

This clonotype turned up a few times. The chain couples TRBV7-2 to TRBJ2-2; no definite D call. The CDR3 is 14 residues long. Germline CDR1 reads SGHTA; CDR2 reads FQGNSA. V gave up 3 bases and J gave up 4 bases, with 9 bases separating them. CDR3: CASSFMRRTGELFF. The CDR3 DNA reads as TGTGCCAGCAGCTTTATGCGGCGCACCGGGGAGCTGTTTTTT.

This clonotype showed up many times. The chain recombines TRBV29-1 with TRBJ1-2; the D gene is possibly TRBD1 (5 bases). V was pared by 7 bases and J by 4 bases, with 16 bases between. In germline, CDR1 is SQVTM, CDR2 ANQGSEA. The CDR3 contains 13 residues. The CDR3 protein is CSAFGGSSYGYTF. The CDR3 DNA sequence: TGCAGCGCCTTCGGGGGGTCGAGCTATGGCTACACCTTC. The full variable domain, in which reference TRBV29-1 and TRBJ1-2 provide the parts outside the CDR3, is SAVISQKPSRDICQRGTSLTIQCQVDSQVTMMFWYRQQPGQSLTLIATANQGSEATYESGFVIDKFPISRPNLTFSTLTVSNMSPEDSSIYLCSAFGGSSYGYTFGSGTRLTVV.

The rearrangement links TRBV3-1 to TRBJ2-3; TRBD1 might be the D (6 bases). The germline CDR1 and CDR2 sequences are LGHDT and YNNKEL (reference sequence). This CDR3 region has 14 residues. With 4 bases removed from V and 1 base from J, the gap between germline ends came to 9 bases. The CDR3: CASSRRQGTDTQYF. The CDR3 DNA reads TGTGCCAGCAGCCGCCGACAGGGCACAGATACGCAGTATTTT.

For the CDR3, the DNA is TGCGCCAGCAGCTTAATGGAGCGACAGGAGGCTTTCTTT. Translating it yields CASSLMERQEAFF. The rearrangement joins TRBV5-1 to TRBJ1-1; possible D gene TRBD1, 6 bases. Germline CDR1 is SGHRS and CDR2 is YFSETQ. The CDR3 extends over 13 amino acids. With 2 bases removed from V and 11 bases from J, the gap between germline ends came to 16 bases.

This clonotype was counted ten times or more. The genes are TRBV6-2 or TRBV6-3 and TRBJ1-1, with 8 bases lining up with TRBD1. Trimming at V came to 6 bases and at J to 11 bases, leaving 11 bases not matched to a gene. The germline CDR1 and CDR2 sequences are MNHEY and SVGEGT. The CDR3 length is 13 residues. In DNA, the CDR3 is TGTGCCAGCAGACCAGACAGGGGAATGAGGGCTTTCTTT. Protein: CASRPDRGMRAFF.

This clonotype was counted only a few times. CDR3 in amino acids: CASAADTEAFF. CDR3 DNA: TGTGCCAGTGCCGCGGACACTGAAGCTTTCTTT. This sequence joins TRBV19 and TRBJ1-1; D gene ambiguous. The CDR3 spans 11 residues. Deletions cut 8 bases from V and 3 bases from J, with 7 bases between. The germline gives CDR1 LNHDA, CDR2 SQIVND (reference sequence).

The V call is TRBV10-1, the J call TRBJ1-1; a possible D gene is TRBD1 (5 bases). The CDR3 is 13 amino acids. V dropped 4 bases and J dropped 8 bases, with 14 bases sitting between them. Germline V lookup: CDR1 WNHNN, CDR2 SYGVQD (reference sequence). CDR3 in DNA: TGCGCCAGCAGTGCCGGAGGGGAAAACGAAGCTTTCTTT. Translating gives CASSAGGENEAFF.

This clonotype was seen only a few times. V usage is TRBV10-3 and J usage is TRBJ2-3; no clear D. V shed 3 bases and J shed 5 bases, with 12 bases lying between them. The germline V gene has CDR1 ENHRY and CDR2 SYGVKD. This CDR3 region has 14 residues. In nucleotides, the CDR3 is TGTGCCATCAGTGATGGCACTGTGGGAGATACGCAGTATTTT. The encoded protein is CAISDGTVGDTQYF.

Remarks on this clonotype: Its ends do not fully match the called genes, so a read error is possible. This sequence joins TRBV7-9 and TRBJ1-4; weak D call: TRBD1 (5 bases). This CDR3 is 15 amino acids long. The germline CDR1 and CDR2 sequences are SEHNR and FQNEAQ (reference sequence). CDR3 nucleotides: TGTGTCAGCAGCTTAGTCCCGGGGGGACGGGAAAAACTGTTTTTT. Its protein is CVSSLVPGGREKLFF.